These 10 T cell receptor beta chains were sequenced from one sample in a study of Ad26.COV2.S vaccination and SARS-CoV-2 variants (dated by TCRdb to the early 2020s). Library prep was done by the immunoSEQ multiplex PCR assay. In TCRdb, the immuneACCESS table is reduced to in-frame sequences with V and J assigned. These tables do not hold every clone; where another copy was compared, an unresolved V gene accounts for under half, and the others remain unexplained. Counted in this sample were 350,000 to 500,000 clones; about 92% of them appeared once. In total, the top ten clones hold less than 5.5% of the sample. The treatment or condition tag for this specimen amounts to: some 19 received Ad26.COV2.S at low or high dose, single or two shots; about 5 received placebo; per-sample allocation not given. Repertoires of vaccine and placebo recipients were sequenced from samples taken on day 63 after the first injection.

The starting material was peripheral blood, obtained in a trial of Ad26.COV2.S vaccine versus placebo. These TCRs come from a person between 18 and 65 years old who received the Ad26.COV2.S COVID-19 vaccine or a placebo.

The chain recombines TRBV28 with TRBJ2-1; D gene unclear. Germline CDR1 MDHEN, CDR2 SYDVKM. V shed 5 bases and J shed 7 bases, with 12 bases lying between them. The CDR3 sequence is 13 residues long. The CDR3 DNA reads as TGTGCCAGCAGTACGCCACCCGGTAATGAGCAGTTCTTC. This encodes CASSTPPGNEQFF.

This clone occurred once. CDR3 sequence (DNA): TGCAGTGCTAGTCCGGGGAGCTCCTACGAGCAGTACTTC. It encodes CSASPGSSYEQYF. The J gene is TRBJ2-7, the V gene TRBV20-1, with D perhaps matching TRBD2 (5 bases). Germline CDR1 is DFQATT and CDR2 is SNEGSKA (reference sequence). V gave up 3 bases and J gave up 0 bases, with 9 bases separating them. The CDR3 runs 13 residues.

CDR3 protein: CASSEYSEQYF. CDR3 nucleotides: TGTGCCAGCAGTGAATATAGCGAGCAGTACTTC. This chain links TRBV25-1 with TRBJ2-7, with no clear D. The CDR3 consists of 11 residues. Germline-derived CDR1 and CDR2 are MGHDK and SYGVNS. The germline V and J ends were trimmed by 0 bases and 6 bases, with 3 bases remaining between them.

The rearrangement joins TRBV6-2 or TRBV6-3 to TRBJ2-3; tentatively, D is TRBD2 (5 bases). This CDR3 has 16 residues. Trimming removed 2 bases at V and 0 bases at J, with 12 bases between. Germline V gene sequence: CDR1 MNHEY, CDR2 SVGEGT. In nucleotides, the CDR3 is TGTGCCAGCAGTTACGGTCGGGGTCGTAGCACAGATACGCAGTATTTT. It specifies CASSYGRGRSTDTQYF.

CDR3 coding DNA: TGTGCCAGTAATTGGGCCTCCGCGGGTGAAAAACTGTTTTTT. Its protein product is CASNWASAGEKLFF. V gene TRBV19 combines with J gene TRBJ1-4; D remains ambiguous. V was cut by 7 bases and J by 7 bases, with 16 bases left in between. Germline CDR1 reads LNHDA; CDR2 reads SQIVND (reference sequence). There are 14 residues in the CDR3.

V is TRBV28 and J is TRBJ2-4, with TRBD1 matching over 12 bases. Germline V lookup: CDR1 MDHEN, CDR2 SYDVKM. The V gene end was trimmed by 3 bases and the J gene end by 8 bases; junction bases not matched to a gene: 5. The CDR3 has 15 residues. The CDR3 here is CASSLMGQGADIQYF. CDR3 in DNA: TGTGCCAGCAGTTTGATGGGACAGGGGGCTGACATTCAGTACTTC.

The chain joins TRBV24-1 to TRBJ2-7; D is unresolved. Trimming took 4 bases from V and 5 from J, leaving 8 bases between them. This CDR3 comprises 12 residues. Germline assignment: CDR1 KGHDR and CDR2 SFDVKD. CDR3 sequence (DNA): TGTGCCACCAGTGACCACCGGGACGAGCAGTACTTC. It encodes CATSDHRDEQYF.

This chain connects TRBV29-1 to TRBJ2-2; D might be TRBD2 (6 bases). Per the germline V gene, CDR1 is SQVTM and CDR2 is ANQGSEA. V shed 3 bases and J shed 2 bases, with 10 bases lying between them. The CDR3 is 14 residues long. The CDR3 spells CSVERDGNTGELFF. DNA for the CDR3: TGCAGCGTTGAGCGGGACGGCAACACCGGGGAGCTGTTTTTT.

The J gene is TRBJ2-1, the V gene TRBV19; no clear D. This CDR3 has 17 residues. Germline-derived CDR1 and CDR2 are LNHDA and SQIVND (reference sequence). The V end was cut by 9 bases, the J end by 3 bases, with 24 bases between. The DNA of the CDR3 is TGTGCCAGAGGGCGCAGACGGAGAGAAAAAAGCTACAATGAGCAGTTCTTC. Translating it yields CARGRRRREKSYNEQFF. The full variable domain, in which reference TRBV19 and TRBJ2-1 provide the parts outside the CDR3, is DGGITQSPKYLFRKEGQNVTLSCEQNLNHDAMYWYRQDPGQGLRLIYYSQIVNDFQKGDIAEGYSVSREKKESFPLTVTSAQKNPTAFYLCARGRRRREKSYNEQFFGPGTRLTVL.

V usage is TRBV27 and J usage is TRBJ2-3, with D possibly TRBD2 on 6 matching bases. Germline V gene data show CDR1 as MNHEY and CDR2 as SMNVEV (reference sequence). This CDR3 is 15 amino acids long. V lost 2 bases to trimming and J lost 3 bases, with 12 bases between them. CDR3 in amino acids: CASSLIGGRTDTQYF. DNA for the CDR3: TGTGCCAGCAGTTTAATTGGGGGGAGAACAGATACGCAGTATTTT.